Below, 31 T cell receptor beta chains from the same sample are listed, as sequenced in a study of coeliac disease. Generated by immunoSEQ multiplex PCR, the TCRdb table keeps only in-frame clones and is missing some. The sample holds several thousand clones, around 72% seen once. Sequenced sample: lamina propria lymphocytes from the gut. These receptors were obtained from a man younger than 40 with celiac disease.

The rearrangement uses TRBV18 and TRBJ1-3, with D perhaps TRBD1 (6 bases). The V end lost 2 bases, the J end lost 0 bases, and 11 bases lay between the germline ends. The CDR3 length is 16 residues. Germline CDR1 KGHSH, CDR2 LQKENI. CDR3 amino acids: CASSPSTGSSGNTIYF. In DNA, the CDR3 is TGTGCCAGCTCACCATCGACAGGTAGCTCTGGAAACACCATATATTTT.

This chain links TRBV19 with TRBJ2-2; the D gene is possibly TRBD2 (5 bases). Trimming shortened V by 6 bases and J by 7 bases, and 15 bases separated the two germline ends. The CDR3 is 14 residues long. Per the germline V gene, CDR1 is LNHDA and CDR2 is SQIVND (reference sequence). CDR3: CASRVRGWFGELFF. Written as DNA, the CDR3 is TGTGCCAGTAGGGTTCGGGGATGGTTCGGGGAGCTGTTTTTT. Full variable domain (remainder filled in from reference TRBV19 and TRBJ2-2): DGGITQSPKYLFRKEGQNVTLSCEQNLNHDAMYWYRQDPGQGLRLIYYSQIVNDFQKGDIAEGYSVSREKKESFPLTVTSAQKNPTAFYLCASRVRGWFGELFFGEGSRLTVL.

The chain joins TRBV7-6 to TRBJ2-3; D is possibly TRBD2 (6 bases). Germline CDR1 and CDR2: SGHVS and FNYEAQ. V was cut by 2 bases and J by 4 bases, with 10 bases left in between. The CDR3 totals 14 residues. This CDR3 is CASSLSSAADTQYF. The DNA of the CDR3 is TGTGCCAGCAGCTTATCTAGCGCTGCAGATACGCAGTATTTT.

This chain uses TRBV19 with TRBJ1-2; D is unresolved. The V end was cut by 0 bases, the J end by 8 bases, with 16 bases between. The germline V gene encodes CDR1 LNHDA and CDR2 SQIVND (reference sequence). The CDR3 length is 15 residues. The CDR3 is CASSIDGRLESGYTF. CDR3 DNA: TGTGCCAGTAGTATAGATGGCCGACTGGAATCCGGCTACACCTTC.

The rearrangement uses TRBV28 and TRBJ2-5; 14 nucleotides agree with TRBD2. The CDR3 is 19 residues long. After removal of 5 bases from V and 2 bases from J, the junction contained 13 bases not matched to a gene. CDR1 is MDHEN and CDR2 is SYDVKM in the germline V gene. The CDR3 here is CASSPSPGTSGREQETQYF. The CDR3 nucleotides are TGTGCCAGCAGTCCTAGCCCCGGGACTAGCGGGAGAGAACAAGAGACCCAGTACTTC.

This clone was seen a few times. The chain is built from TRBV28 and TRBJ1-1, with D uncertain. Looked up from germline, CDR1 is MDHEN and CDR2 is SYDVKM. The CDR3 spans 14 residues. V lost 6 bases to trimming and J lost 10 bases, with 21 bases between them. For the CDR3, the DNA is TGTGCCAGCAGCCCCCTATCCACAGTGGTTGGAGCTTTCTTT. The encoded protein is CASSPLSTVVGAFF. The entire variable domain, with the rest obtained from reference TRBV28 and TRBJ1-1, is as follows: DVKVTQSSRYLVKRTGEKVFLECVQDMDHENMFWYRQDPGLGLRLIYFSYDVKMKEKGDIPEGYSVSREKKERFSLILESASTNQTSMYLCASSPLSTVVGAFFGQGTRLTVV.

V usage is TRBV7-8 and J usage is TRBJ2-3; TRBD2 might be the D (5 bases). Trimming removed 5 bases from V and 4 bases from J, with 13 bases in between. The CDR3 spans 14 residues. Germline lookup yields CDR1 SGHVS and CDR2 FQNEAQ. CDR3 loop: CASSPGGLADTQYF. The CDR3 DNA reads TGTGCCAGCAGCCCAGGAGGACTCGCAGATACGCAGTATTTT.

The chain joins TRBV2 to TRBJ2-1; 10 bases align to TRBD1. Germline V CDR1 and CDR2: SNHLY, FYNNEI. The CDR3 has 15 amino acids. V trimming: 6 bases; J trimming: 4 bases; junction bases outside the gene matches: 6. CDR3 bases: TGTGCCAGCAGCGCCGGACAGGGGGGATACAATGAGCAGTTCTTC. Amino acid sequence: CASSAGQGGYNEQFF.

The chain combines TRBV6-4 with TRBJ1-2; 7 positions agree with TRBD1. This CDR3 has 13 amino acids. Germline-derived CDR1 and CDR2 are MRHNA and SNTAGT. V was pared by 2 bases and J by 4 bases, with 1 base of the junction left unmatched. CDR3 nucleotide sequence: TGTGCCAGCAGTGACCGGGACAGCTATGGCTACACCTTC. It encodes CASSDRDSYGYTF.

The chain is built from TRBV21-1 and TRBJ1-2; the table calls TRBD1, which could not be checked here. TRBV21-1 is designated a pseudogene. The CDR3 contains 22 residues. CDR3 protein: CASSKLWKFLADRAYPFYGYTF. CDR3 sequence (DNA): TGTGCCAGCAGCAAATTATGGAAATTTTTGGCGGACAGGGCCTATCCTTTCTATGGCTACACCTTC.

CDR3 loop: CASISYDLLYNEQFF. As DNA, the CDR3 is TGTGCCAGCATCTCTTACGACTTACTTTACAATGAGCAGTTCTTC. The rearrangement joins TRBV6-6 to TRBJ2-1, with D uncertain. In germline, CDR1 is MNHNY, CDR2 SVGAGI (reference sequence). This CDR3 spans 15 amino acids. Trimming pared 7 bases from V and 4 bases from J, leaving 17 bases between.

Regarding this clone: The junction does not match germline at one end; this may be a read error. CDR3 region: CASSEDYRTKAFF. CDR3 coding DNA: TGTGCCAGCAGTGAAGATTACCGCACTAAAGCTTTCTTT. The gene calls are TRBV6-1 and TRBJ1-1, with D unclear. CDR1 is MNHNS, CDR2 SASEGT, per germline. The CDR3 is 13 residues long.

This clone was picked up a small number of times. The chain has TRBV15 and TRBJ2-7, with 11 bases matching TRBD1. This CDR3 comprises 16 residues. J lost 5 bases, V lost 1 base, and 7 bases had no gene match. Looked up from germline, CDR1 is LNHNV and CDR2 is YYDKDF (reference sequence). In nucleotides, the CDR3 is TGTGCCACCAGCAGAGCCGGACAGGGGGCGATGAACGAGCAGTACTTC. Residues: CATSRAGQGAMNEQYF.

V gene TRBV15 combines with J gene TRBJ2-3; 8 bases map to TRBD1. CDR3 length: 17 residues. V lost 1 base to trimming and J lost 3 bases; unmatched junction nucleotides: 9. Germline V gene lookup returns CDR1 LNHNV and CDR2 YYDKDF (reference sequence). CDR3: CATSRGLQGERTDTQYF. The DNA of the CDR3 is TGTGCCACCAGCAGAGGCCTACAGGGGGAGAGGACAGATACGCAGTATTTT.

The chain employs TRBV9 and TRBJ1-2; D possibly corresponds to TRBD1 (6 bases). The CDR3 is made up of 17 amino acids. V was pared by 5 bases and J by 3 bases, with 23 bases between. Germline CDR1 SGDLS, CDR2 YYNGEE. The CDR3 coding sequence is TGTGCCAGCAGGATCTTAGTAGACGGACAGCAGGACTATGGCTACACCTTC. Encoded protein: CASRILVDGQQDYGYTF.

In this sample, this clone turned up a few times. This chain connects TRBV11-2 to TRBJ2-2; D is ambiguous. V lost 1 base and J 1 base, leaving 7 bases between the germline ends. This CDR3 is built from 15 residues. The germline CDR1 and CDR2 sequences are SGHAT and FQNNGV. The DNA of the CDR3 is TGTGCCAGCAGCTTAGCCCCACAGAACACCGGGGAGCTGTTTTTT. As protein: CASSLAPQNTGELFF. The full variable domain, its missing parts supplied by reference TRBV11-2 and TRBJ2-2, is EAGVAQSPRYKIIEKRQSVAFWCNPISGHATLYWYQQILGQGPKLLIQFQNNGVVDDSQLPKDRFSAERLKGVDSTLKIQPAKLEDSAVYLCASSLAPQNTGELFFGEGSRLTVL.

With regard to this clone: This CDR3 is missing its conserved last phenylalanine or tryptophan, likely due to a read error. It is unclear where the CDR3 begins or ends on the DNA, so no DNA is shown, and the CDR3 is as TCRdb lists it. This rearrangement joins TRBV2 to TRBJ2-7; the table calls TRBD2, which could not be checked here. Per germline, CDR1 SNHLY and CDR2 FYNNEI. The CDR3 is 11 amino acids in total, end residues counted. The CDR3 sequence: CASSEGGRGDL.

A word on this clone: An end of the junction does not agree with germline; a read error may underlie this. This CDR3 is CATSRDRGSSYEQYF. DNA of the CDR3: TGTGCCACCAGTAGAGACAGGGGGAGCTCCTACGAGCAGTACTTC. V gene TRBV15 combines with J gene TRBJ2-7, with TRBD1 matching over 9 bases. This CDR3 contains 15 residues. Germline values: CDR1 LNHNV, CDR2 YYDKDF (reference sequence).

V is TRBV28 and J is TRBJ2-7; possible D gene TRBD1, 6 bases. CDR3 length equals 15 residues. The V end was cut by 3 bases, the J end by 6 bases, with 18 bases between. Germline assignment: CDR1 MDHEN and CDR2 SYDVKM. CDR3 coding DNA: TGTGCCAGCAGTTTCTCGGGACAAGGGCCCTCCGAGCAGTACTTC. Protein sequence: CASSFSGQGPSEQYF.

This chain joins TRBV30 and TRBJ1-4, with TRBD1 matching 9 bases. From germline, CDR1 is GTSNPN and CDR2 SVGIG (reference sequence). J gave up 6 bases and V 5 bases, and 7 bases lay outside the gene matches. This CDR3 has 14 amino acids. CDR3 nucleotide sequence: TGTGCCTGGCGGACAGGGGAGAGAGATGAAAAACTGTTTTTT. Its translation is CAWRTGERDEKLFF.

By its share, this clone is medium-sized. Within the sample, other DNA sequences also encode this same CDR3. The gene calls are TRBV6-1 and TRBJ1-2; D may be TRBD1 (6 bases). From germline, CDR1 is MNHNS and CDR2 SASEGT. The CDR3 length is 15 residues. Trimming shortened V by 1 base and J by 0 bases, and 9 bases separated the two germline ends. The CDR3 bases are TGTGCCAGCAGTGAAGTGGACAGACCTAACTATGGCTACACCTTC. Protein product: CASSEVDRPNYGYTF.

Regarding this clone: One end of the junction is discordant with germline, which a read error may explain. The chain joins TRBV5-1 to TRBJ2-2; D may be TRBD2 (7 bases). This CDR3 is 16 amino acids long. CDR1 and CDR2 (germline): SGHRS, YFSETQ. For the CDR3, the DNA is TGCGCCGGCAGCTGGGAGGGGGACCTATCCACCGGGGAGCTGTTTTTT. As protein: CAGSWEGDLSTGELFF.

Comment on this clone: Sequence at one end of the junction differs from germline and may be a read error. The genes are TRBV7-3 and TRBJ1-1; D perhaps matches TRBD1 (5 bases). The CDR3 is made up of 14 amino acids. Germline assignment: CDR1 SGHTA and CDR2 FQGTGA. CDR3 residues: CASSSDTSNTKAFF. CDR3 nucleotides: TGTGCCAGCAGCTCGGACACATCGAACACTAAAGCTTTCTTT.

The chain employs TRBV5-1 and TRBJ1-1; possibly TRBD1 for D (5 bases). CDR1 and CDR2 from the germline V gene are SGHRS and YFSETQ. Trimming took 4 bases from V and 1 from J, leaving 11 bases between them. The CDR3 runs to 14 residues. The CDR3 DNA reads as TGCGCCAGCAGCAGCAGAACAGGGAACACTGAAGCTTTCTTT. This translates into CASSSRTGNTEAFF. Combining the CDR3 with reference TRBV5-1 and TRBJ1-1 gives the whole variable domain KAGVTQTPRYLIKTRGQQVTLSCSPISGHRSVSWYQQTPGQGLQFLFEYFSETQRNKGNFPGRFSGRQFSNSRSEMNVSTLELGDSALYLCASSSRTGNTEAFFGQGTRLTVV.

The chain links TRBV18 to TRBJ2-1, with 9 nucleotides matching TRBD1. This CDR3 has 15 residues. The germline gives CDR1 KGHSH, CDR2 LQKENI. V shed 0 bases and J 5 bases; nucleotides not matched to a gene: 2. The CDR3 spells CASSPPGTGNNEQFF. For the CDR3, the DNA is TGTGCCAGCTCACCACCGGGGACAGGGAACAATGAGCAGTTCTTC. Full variable domain (outside the CDR3, taken from reference TRBV18 and TRBJ2-1): NAGVMQNPRHLVRRRGQEARLRCSPMKGHSHVYWYRQLPEEGLKFMVYLQKENIIDESGMPKERFSAEFPKEGPSILRIQQVVRGDSAAYFCASSPPGTGNNEQFFGPGTRLTVL.

The V call is TRBV28, the J call TRBJ2-7, with D possibly matching TRBD1 (5 bases). Germline CDR1 and CDR2: MDHEN and SYDVKM. This CDR3 contains 11 residues. V lost 10 bases, J lost 3 bases, and 10 bases lay in between. The DNA of the CDR3 is TGTGCCACCAACCAGGGCTACGAGCAGTACTTC. Its protein product is CATNQGYEQYF. Supplemented by reference TRBV28 and TRBJ2-7, the full variable domain reads DVKVTQSSRYLVKRTGEKVFLECVQDMDHENMFWYRQDPGLGLRLIYFSYDVKMKEKGDIPEGYSVSREKKERFSLILESASTNQTSMYLCATNQGYEQYFGPGTRLTVT.

The V call is TRBV7-3, the J call TRBJ2-7; 7 bases agree with TRBD1. The trim removed 2 bases at V and 4 bases at J, leaving 8 bases unmatched. The CDR3 is made up of 15 amino acids. From germline, CDR1 is SGHTA and CDR2 FQGTGA. The CDR3 DNA is TGTGCCAGCAGCTTAGGGCCCGACAGGGTGTACGAGCAGTACTTC. Its translation is CASSLGPDRVYEQYF.

As to this clone: The sample holds other DNA sequences that translate to the same CDR3. This chain uses TRBV4-2 with TRBJ1-4; the match to TRBD1 covers 9 bases. The junction had 8 bases not matched to a gene; V was cut back by 1 base and J by 5 bases. Germline assignment: CDR1 LGHNA and CDR2 YNFKEQ. This CDR3 is 17 amino acids long. CDR3 amino acids: CASSQGGGGTGNEKLFF. CDR3 nucleotide sequence: TGTGCCAGCAGCCAAGGGGGTGGGGGGACAGGGAATGAAAAACTGTTTTTT.

The chain links TRBV5-6 to TRBJ2-2; D not resolved. This CDR3 spans 13 amino acids. Trimming removed 1 base at V and 3 bases at J, with 4 bases between. Germline V gene lookup returns CDR1 SGHDT and CDR2 YYEEEE. CDR3 bases: TGTGCCAGCAGCTTGCAGGACACCGGGGAGCTGTTTTTT. As protein: CASSLQDTGELFF.

This sequence joins TRBV4-2 and TRBJ1-5; D is undetermined. The CDR3 has 13 amino acids. V was cut by 4 bases and J by 4 bases, with 8 bases left in between. Germline CDR1 and CDR2: LGHNA and YNFKEQ. CDR3 nucleotide sequence: TGTGCCAGCAGCCTAATCTTAAATCAGCCCCAGCATTTT. Amino acid sequence: CASSLILNQPQHF.

The V gene is TRBV29-1, the J gene TRBJ2-2; D ambiguous. Looked up from germline, CDR1 is SQVTM and CDR2 is ANQGSEA. V was shortened by 4 bases and J by 0 bases, with 6 bases between the two germline ends. The CDR3 is 13 amino acids. CDR3 loop: CSVASANTGELFF. The CDR3 DNA sequence: TGCAGCGTTGCAAGCGCGAACACCGGGGAGCTGTTTTTT.